Described below is a single T cell receptor beta chain sequence and its context. These data originate in a study of blood T cell repertoires in COVID-19. V was clipped by 1 base and J by 8 bases, with 15 bases between them. The CDR3 consists of 16 residues. Germline V gene sequence: CDR1 LNHDA, CDR2 SQIVND (reference sequence). Authors' data handling: Reference gene primer amplification gave estimated nucleated cell counts. Only in-frame clones appear in the TCRdb table, and some are missing; sequencing was by immunoSEQ multiplex PCR. The DNA was the basis for D and trimming; V, J and clone size are from that table. Of about 200,000 clones in the sample, roughly 90% were seen once.

V is TRBV19 and J is TRBJ1-6, with a tentative D call TRBD1 (5 bases). The clonotype comes from a man between 60 and 75 years old with COVID-19, enrolled during active disease. Material: peripheral blood. The DNA of the CDR3 is TGTGCCAGTAGTATAGGCTTATGGGGGGTGTATTCACCCCTCCACTTT. This gives the protein CASSIGLWGVYSPLHF. Complete variable domain (other parts from reference TRBV19 and TRBJ1-6): DGGITQSPKYLFRKEGQNVTLSCEQNLNHDAMYWYRQDPGQGLRLIYYSQIVNDFQKGDIAEGYSVSREKKESFPLTVTSAQKNPTAFYLCASSIGLWGVYSPLHFGNGTRLTVT.